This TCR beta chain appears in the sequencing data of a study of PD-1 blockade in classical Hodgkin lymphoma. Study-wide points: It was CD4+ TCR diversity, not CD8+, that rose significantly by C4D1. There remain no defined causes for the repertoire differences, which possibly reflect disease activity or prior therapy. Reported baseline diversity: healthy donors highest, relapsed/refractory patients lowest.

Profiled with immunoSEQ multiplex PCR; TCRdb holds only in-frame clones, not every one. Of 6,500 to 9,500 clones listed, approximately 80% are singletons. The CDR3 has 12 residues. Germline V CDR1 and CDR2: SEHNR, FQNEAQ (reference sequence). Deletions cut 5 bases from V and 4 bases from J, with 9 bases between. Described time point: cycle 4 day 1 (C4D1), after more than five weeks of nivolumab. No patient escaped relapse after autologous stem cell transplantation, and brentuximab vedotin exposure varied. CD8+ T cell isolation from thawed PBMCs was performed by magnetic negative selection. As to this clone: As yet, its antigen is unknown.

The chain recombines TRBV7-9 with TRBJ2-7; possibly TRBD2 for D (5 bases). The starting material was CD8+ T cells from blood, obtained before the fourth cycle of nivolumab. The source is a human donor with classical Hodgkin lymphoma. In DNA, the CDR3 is TGTGCCAGCAGCCCGACGGGATACGAGCAGTACTTC. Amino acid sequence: CASSPTGYEQYF.